The 19 T cell receptor beta chains listed next were all sequenced from one sample in a study of blood T cell repertoires in COVID-19. Assay: immunoSEQ multiplex PCR; the TCRdb copy retains only in-frame clones and omits some. Found here are 250,000 or so clones, around nine tenths of them singletons; the top ten hold roughly 8.5%. Sequenced: peripheral blood. Receptors originate from a man between 35 and 55 years old with active or convalescent COVID-19.

The V and J genes are TRBV7-3 and TRBJ2-2, with 8 nucleotides matching TRBD1. The CDR3 is 15 residues long. Losses at the gene ends were 2 bases for V and 4 bases for J; bases not matched to a gene: 3. Germline-derived CDR1 and CDR2 are SGHTA and FQGTGA. CDR3 loop: CASSLQGAGTGELFF. CDR3 coding DNA: TGTGCCAGCAGCTTACAGGGGGCCGGCACCGGGGAGCTGTTTTTT.

The chain couples TRBV19 to TRBJ2-5; 9 bases line up with TRBD1. Germline-derived CDR1 and CDR2 are LNHDA and SQIVND (reference sequence). V was clipped by 6 bases and J by 5 bases; unmatched bases: 10. This CDR3 has 15 residues. For the CDR3, the DNA is TGTGCCAGTAGCATCCGGGACAGGGAGAAGGAGACCCAGTACTTC. Translation gives CASSIRDREKETQYF.

CDR3 in amino acids: CATSFQGNLRAFF. The CDR3 region has the DNA TGTGCCACCAGCTTCCAGGGGAACCTGCGGGCTTTCTTT. The chain uses TRBV15 and TRBJ1-1; D is perhaps TRBD1 (6 bases). Germline V lookup: CDR1 LNHNV, CDR2 YYDKDF (reference sequence). Trimming pared 5 bases from V and 11 bases from J, leaving 18 bases between. The length of the CDR3 is 13 residues. Full variable domain (rest looked up from reference TRBV15 and TRBJ1-1): DAMVIQNPRYQVTQFGKPVTLSCSQTLNHNVMYWYQQKSSQAPKLLFHYYDKDFNNEADTPDNFQSRRPNTSFCFLDIRSPGLGDTAMYLCATSFQGNLRAFFGQGTRLTVV.

The gene calls are TRBV19 and TRBJ2-7; D perhaps matches TRBD2 (5 bases). The CDR3 sequence is 12 residues long. Germline lookup yields CDR1 LNHDA and CDR2 SQIVND (reference sequence). V was pared by 7 bases and J by 5 bases, with 12 bases between. The DNA of the CDR3 is TGTGCCAGTAATCAAAGAGGGAACGAGCAGTACTTC. The encoded protein is CASNQRGNEQYF. The variable domain in full, completed from reference TRBV19 and TRBJ2-7, reads DGGITQSPKYLFRKEGQNVTLSCEQNLNHDAMYWYRQDPGQGLRLIYYSQIVNDFQKGDIAEGYSVSREKKESFPLTVTSAQKNPTAFYLCASNQRGNEQYFGPGTRLTVT.

This sequence joins TRBV5-8 and TRBJ2-7, with a tentative D call TRBD1 (5 bases). CDR1 and CDR2 from the germline V gene are SGHTS and YDEGEE. The CDR3 contains 14 residues. V was shortened by 2 bases and J by 3 bases, with 12 bases between the two germline ends. CDR3 in DNA: TGTGCCAGCAGCTTCCCTGGACACCACTACGAGCAGTACTTC. Protein sequence: CASSFPGHHYEQYF.

The CDR3 DNA is TGTGCCAGCAGCGTAGTAACAGGCGCGAACACCGGGGAGCTGTTTTTT. Its protein is CASSVVTGANTGELFF. V usage is TRBV9 and J usage is TRBJ2-2, with a possible D match to TRBD1 (5 bases). The CDR3 has 16 residues. Between the trimmed V and J ends, which lost 0 bases and 0 bases, there was a span of 9 bases. Germline loops: CDR1 SGDLS, CDR2 YYNGEE.

The chain couples TRBV5-1 to TRBJ1-3; a weak D match, TRBD1 (6 bases). Between the trimmed V and J ends, which lost 2 bases and 1 base, there was a span of 13 bases. Germline values: CDR1 SGHRS, CDR2 YFSETQ. The CDR3 spans 16 residues. DNA for the CDR3: TGCGCCAGCAGCTTCTCTCCGGGACAATCTGGAAACACCATATATTTT. It specifies CASSFSPGQSGNTIYF.

This chain links TRBV5-4 with TRBJ2-2; 7 bases line up with TRBD1. This CDR3 region has 16 residues. V was pared by 4 bases and J by 0 bases, with 6 bases of the junction left unmatched. The germline V gene encodes CDR1 SGHNT and CDR2 YYREEE (reference sequence). This CDR3 is CASSLGQNANTGELFF. DNA for the CDR3: TGTGCCAGCAGCCTGGGACAGAACGCGAACACCGGGGAGCTGTTTTTT.

J is TRBJ2-7 and V is TRBV2; possible D gene TRBD2, 6 bases. V was pared by 4 bases and J by 1 base, with 11 bases between. The CDR3 is 14 residues long. From germline, CDR1 is SNHLY and CDR2 FYNNEI. CDR3 in amino acids: CASSGLEGSYEQYF. The CDR3 DNA follows: TGTGCCAGCAGTGGGTTGGAGGGATCCTACGAGCAGTACTTC.

This chain uses TRBV5-4 with TRBJ1-6; D is perhaps TRBD1 (6 bases). V shed 4 bases and J shed 5 bases, with 10 bases lying between them. Germline values: CDR1 SGHNT, CDR2 YYREEE (reference sequence). There are 14 residues in the CDR3. The CDR3 here is CASSQGSDNSPLHF. In nucleotides, the CDR3 is TGTGCCAGCAGCCAGGGGTCAGATAATTCACCCCTCCACTTT.

V usage is TRBV9 and J usage is TRBJ2-3, with 10 bases fitting TRBD2. The CDR3 totals 16 residues. The germline gives CDR1 SGDLS, CDR2 YYNGEE. V lost 2 bases and J lost 4; bases outside the gene matches: 7. The CDR3 reads CASSVLSGRSADTQYF. The CDR3 DNA sequence: TGTGCCAGCAGCGTGCTTAGCGGGAGGAGCGCAGATACGCAGTATTTT.

The J gene is TRBJ1-1, the V gene TRBV19; D might be TRBD1 (5 bases). The germline gives CDR1 LNHDA, CDR2 SQIVND (reference sequence). This CDR3 has 12 residues. Trimming pared 1 base from V and 10 bases from J, leaving 10 bases between. The DNA for the CDR3 is TGTGCCAGTAGTATAGTTAGGCAGGGAGCTTTCTTT. Its translation is CASSIVRQGAFF.

V usage is TRBV11-3 and J usage is TRBJ2-7; 9 bases map to TRBD1. V dropped 5 bases and J dropped 0; count of bases not matched to a gene: 8. This CDR3 is built from 16 residues. Germline values: CDR1 SGHNT, CDR2 YENEEA. CDR3 sequence reads: CASSKNRGPSSYEQYF. In DNA form, the CDR3 reads TGTGCCAGCAGCAAGAACAGGGGGCCAAGCTCCTACGAGCAGTACTTC.

This chain uses TRBV7-8 with TRBJ1-2; D gene ambiguous. The CDR3 runs 13 residues. CDR1 is SGHVS, CDR2 FQNEAQ, per germline. V shed 6 bases and J shed 4 bases, with 12 bases lying between them. The CDR3: CASSVLGSYGYTF. The CDR3, as DNA: TGTGCCAGCAGTGTCCTGGGGAGCTATGGCTACACCTTC.

The chain combines TRBV28 with TRBJ2-1; TRBD1 matches at 9 bases. The germline V gene encodes CDR1 MDHEN and CDR2 SYDVKM. This CDR3 comprises 15 residues. V was pared by 5 bases and J by 9 bases, with 11 bases of the junction left unmatched. As DNA, the CDR3 is TGTGCCAGCAGTCCCCGGACAGGGGAAGCAAGTGAGCAGTTCTTC. It is translated as CASSPRTGEASEQFF.

The V call is TRBV6-5, the J call TRBJ1-1; the D is unclear. V dropped 10 bases and J dropped 0 bases, with 12 bases sitting between them. CDR1 MNHEY and CDR2 SVGAGI come from the germline V gene. The CDR3 spans 13 residues. Here the CDR3 reads CATRPPLNTEAFF. The CDR3 nucleotides read TGTGCCACCCGTCCTCCCTTGAACACTGAAGCTTTCTTT.

The chain employs TRBV12-5 and TRBJ1-5; TRBD1 is a possible D gene (5 bases). V was pared by 3 bases and J by 2 bases, with 17 bases between. CDR1 and CDR2 from the germline V gene are LGHNT and FRNRAP. This CDR3 has 17 amino acids. CDR3 region: CASGFSPQGEGNQPQHF. For the CDR3, the DNA is TGTGCTAGTGGTTTTAGTCCCCAGGGTGAGGGCAATCAGCCCCAGCATTTT. Full variable domain (rest looked up from reference TRBV12-5 and TRBJ1-5): DARVTQTPRHKVTEMGQEVTMRCQPILGHNTVFWYRQTMMQGLELLAYFRNRAPLDDSGMPKDRFSAEMPDATLATLKIQPSEPRDSAVYFCASGFSPQGEGNQPQHFGDGTRLSIL.

The CDR3 is CASSPTSGGSNTDTQYF. The CDR3, as DNA: TGCGCCAGCAGCCCGACTAGCGGGGGCAGCAATACAGATACGCAGTATTTT. The chain links TRBV5-1 to TRBJ2-3; 12 nucleotides line up with TRBD2. CDR1 SGHRS and CDR2 YFSETQ come from the germline V gene. With V trimmed by 4 bases and J by 3 bases, 9 bases remained unmatched. The CDR3 is 17 amino acids.

The chain employs TRBV6-5 and TRBJ2-1; 8 nucleotides line up with TRBD2. The CDR3 is made up of 14 amino acids. V shed 7 bases, J shed 4 bases, and the junction held 6 bases outside the gene matches. Germline CDR1 MNHEY, CDR2 SVGAGI. CDR3 DNA: TGTGCCAGCATTCTCCAGCGGGGGTACAATGAGCAGTTCTTC. Its protein is CASILQRGYNEQFF.